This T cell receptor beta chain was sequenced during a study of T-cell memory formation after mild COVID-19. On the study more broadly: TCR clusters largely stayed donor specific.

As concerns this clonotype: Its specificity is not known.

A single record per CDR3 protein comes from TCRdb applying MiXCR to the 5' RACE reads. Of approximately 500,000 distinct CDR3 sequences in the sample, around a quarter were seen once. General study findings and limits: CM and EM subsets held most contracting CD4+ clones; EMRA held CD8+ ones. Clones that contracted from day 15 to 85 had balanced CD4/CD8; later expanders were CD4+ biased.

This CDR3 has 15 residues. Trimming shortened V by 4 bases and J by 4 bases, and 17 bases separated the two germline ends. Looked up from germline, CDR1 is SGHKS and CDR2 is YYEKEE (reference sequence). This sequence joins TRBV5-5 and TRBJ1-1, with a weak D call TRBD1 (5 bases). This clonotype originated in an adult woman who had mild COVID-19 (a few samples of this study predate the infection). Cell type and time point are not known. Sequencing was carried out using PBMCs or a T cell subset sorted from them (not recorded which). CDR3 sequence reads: CASSPTDTWGTEAFF. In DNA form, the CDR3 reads TGTGCCAGCAGCCCGACAGATACCTGGGGCACTGAAGCTTTCTTT.